The 6 T cell receptor beta chains presented below share a single source sample, sequenced in a study of high-grade serous ovarian cancer treatment subgroups. The tumor samples were collected prior to definitive surgery or chemotherapy. Sequenced by immunoSEQ multiplex PCR; TCRdb stores in-frame clones only, minus some. The profile shows 10,000 or so clones, approximately 91% of them singletons. The sequencing input was tumor tissue. These receptors were taken from a human donor with high-grade serous ovarian cancer.

The sample holds a few counts of this clone. The genes are TRBV30 and TRBJ1-2; the D is unclear. CDR3 length: 8 amino acids. Trimming left V 3 bases short and J 8 bases short, with 1 base between. CDR1 is GTSNPN and CDR2 is SVGIG in the germline V gene (reference sequence). The chain's CDR3 is CAWSGYTF. CDR3 nucleotides: TGTGCCTGGAGCGGCTACACCTTC. Combining the CDR3 with reference TRBV30 and TRBJ1-2 gives the whole variable domain SQTIHQWPATLVQPVGSPLSLECTVEGTSNPNLYWYRQAAGRGLQLLFYSVGIGQISSEVPQNLSASRPQDRQFILSSKKLLLSDSGFYLCAWSGYTFGSGTRLTVV.

The chain carries TRBV19 and TRBJ2-5; 7 positions match TRBD1. The CDR3 sequence is 13 residues long. With 4 bases clipped from V and 3 bases from J, the junction kept 2 bases outside the gene matches. CDR1 and CDR2 (germline): LNHDA, SQIVND (reference sequence). For the CDR3, the DNA is TGTGCCAGTAGTAAAGACAGGGAAGAGACCCAGTACTTC. Translated, it gives CASSKDREETQYF.

This sequence joins TRBV29-1 and TRBJ2-7, with TRBD1 matching 8 bases. Germline V gene sequence: CDR1 SQVTM, CDR2 ANQGSEA. V was pared by 3 bases and J by 3 bases, with 4 bases of the junction left unmatched. The CDR3 totals 13 residues. CDR3 amino acids: CSVDSGQGYEQYF. CDR3 coding DNA: TGCAGCGTTGATTCTGGACAGGGCTACGAGCAGTACTTC.

The chain is built from TRBV9 and TRBJ1-3, with D maybe TRBD1 (5 bases). CDR1 is SGDLS, CDR2 YYNGEE, per germline. CDR3 length: 16 amino acids. With 3 bases removed from V and 4 bases from J, the gap between germline ends came to 17 bases. CDR3 sequence: CASSDTDGGRGNTIYF. CDR3 coding DNA: TGTGCCAGCAGCGACACAGACGGGGGACGGGGAAACACCATATATTTT.

The CDR3 reads CASRRTGSGEQYF. CDR3 nucleotides: TGTGCCAGCAGACGGACAGGGTCTGGCGAGCAGTACTTC. The rearrangement joins TRBV28 to TRBJ2-7, with 8 positions matching TRBD1. From germline, CDR1 is MDHEN and CDR2 SYDVKM. V was pared by 6 bases and J by 6 bases, with 7 bases of the junction left unmatched. The CDR3 spans 13 residues.

The rearrangement uses TRBV4-1 and TRBJ2-2, with TRBD2 identical over 8 bases. This CDR3 comprises 19 residues. CDR1 is MGHRA and CDR2 is YSYEKL in the germline V gene. The trim removed 6 bases at V and 4 bases at J, leaving 19 bases unmatched. The CDR3 protein is CASRRVAGLPGARTGELFF. As DNA, the CDR3 is TGCGCCAGCAGAAGGGTAGCGGGGCTACCCGGAGCGCGCACCGGGGAGCTGTTTTTT.